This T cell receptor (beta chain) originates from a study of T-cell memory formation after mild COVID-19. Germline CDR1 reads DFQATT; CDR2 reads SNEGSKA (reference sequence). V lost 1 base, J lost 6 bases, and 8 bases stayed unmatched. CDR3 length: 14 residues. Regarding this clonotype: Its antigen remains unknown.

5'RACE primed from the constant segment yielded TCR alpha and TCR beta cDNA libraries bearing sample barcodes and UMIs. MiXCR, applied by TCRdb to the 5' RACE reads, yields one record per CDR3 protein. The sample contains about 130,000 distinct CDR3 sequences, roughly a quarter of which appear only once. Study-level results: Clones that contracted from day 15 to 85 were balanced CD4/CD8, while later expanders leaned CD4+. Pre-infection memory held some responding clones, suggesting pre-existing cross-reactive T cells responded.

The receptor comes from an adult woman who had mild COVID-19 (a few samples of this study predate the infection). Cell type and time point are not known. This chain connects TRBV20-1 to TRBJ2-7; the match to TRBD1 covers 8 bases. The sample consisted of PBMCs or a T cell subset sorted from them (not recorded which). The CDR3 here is CSARGRAGGGEQYF. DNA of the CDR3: TGCAGTGCTAGAGGGAGGGCAGGGGGCGGCGAGCAGTACTTC.